Sequencing of this T cell receptor (beta chain) was carried out in a study of T-cell reconstitution after alpha-beta-depleted transplantation in children. Study-wide results and limits: Surviving recipient T cells and intrathymic progenitors accounted for some patients' high TCRbeta diversity at day 60.

Remarks on this clonotype: Its specificity is not known.

Unique molecular identifiers were used to barcode this TCRbeta library. TCRdb re-analysed the PCR reads in MiXCR, keeping a single row per CDR3 protein. The data show 350,000 to 500,000 distinct CDR3 sequences, 43% seen once. Per the germline V gene, CDR1 is LNHNV and CDR2 is YYDKDF (reference sequence). The CDR3 runs to 16 residues. V was clipped by 3 bases and J by 4 bases; unmatched bases: 8. This chain connects TRBV15 to TRBJ2-3; TRBD2 matches 9 bases. This clonotype was obtained from a girl aged 2 to 10 with aplastic anemia, due to receive a stem cell transplant. This material consisted of PBMCs, taken before TCRalphabeta/CD19-depleted stem cell transplant. CDR3 DNA sequence: TGTGCCACCAGCAGTGAGTCGGGCGGGGGGGCAGATACGCAGTATTTT. It specifies CATSSESGGGADTQYF.